What follows are 21 T cell receptor beta chains derived from one specimen sequenced in a study of T cell responses to AZD1222 COVID-19 vaccine. Produced via immunoSEQ multiplex PCR; TCRdb's table is partial and in-frame only. Among around 110,000 clones listed, approximately 85% were seen once. Sequences were derived from peripheral blood, sampled on day 0 of MenACWY control vaccination. All receptors derive from an adult in good health.

The chain couples TRBV11-2 to TRBJ2-7; D is unresolved. There are 13 residues in the CDR3. Germline-derived CDR1 and CDR2 are SGHAT and FQNNGV. V was pared by 2 bases and J by 3 bases, with 8 bases between. The CDR3 is CASSLSERYEQYF. The CDR3 coding sequence is TGTGCCAGCAGCTTAAGTGAGCGCTACGAGCAGTACTTC.

The J gene is TRBJ2-3, the V gene TRBV28; 8 bases agree with TRBD2. V shed 0 bases and J 6 bases; nucleotides not matched to a gene: 5. The V gene's germline CDR1 is MDHEN and CDR2 SYDVKM. This CDR3 has 15 amino acids. CDR3 coding DNA: TGTGCCAGCAGTTTATGGCGGGGGGCGATCGATACGCAGTATTTT. Amino acids: CASSLWRGAIDTQYF.

This chain uses TRBV4-3 with TRBJ1-3; D is unresolved. Germline V CDR1 and CDR2: LGHNA, YSLEER. There are 17 residues in the CDR3. V was cut by 4 bases and J by 3 bases, with 19 bases left in between. The CDR3 DNA reads as TGCGCCAGCAGCCTTCAAGCTTCCGCGAGGGTTGGAAACACCATATATTTT. Encoded protein: CASSLQASARVGNTIYF.

A few counts support this clone. V usage is TRBV5-6 and J usage is TRBJ1-6, with 10 bases aligning to TRBD1. Germline-derived CDR1 and CDR2 are SGHDT and YYEEEE. The CDR3 contains 15 residues. Trimming removed 4 bases from V and 9 bases from J; junction bases left unmatched: 7. This CDR3 is CASSRGGQGSSPLHF. The CDR3 bases are TGTGCCAGCAGCCGGGGGGGACAGGGGTCTTCACCCCTCCACTTT.

The chain recombines TRBV27 with TRBJ1-1, with D perhaps TRBD1 (5 bases). Trimming cost V 3 bases and J 4 bases, with 21 bases left between them. The germline V gene has CDR1 MNHEY and CDR2 SMNVEV (reference sequence). CDR3 length: 17 amino acids. This CDR3 reads CASSLGPGPLPGTEAFF. In DNA form, the CDR3 reads TGTGCCAGCAGTTTGGGGCCGGGGCCCCTCCCGGGCACTGAAGCTTTCTTT.

The sample holds one count of this clone. The chain has TRBV18 and TRBJ1-1; tentatively, D is TRBD1 (6 bases). V lost 1 base, J lost 2 bases, and 8 bases lay in between. CDR1 is KGHSH and CDR2 is LQKENI in the germline V gene. The CDR3 is 14 amino acids. CDR3 protein: CASSPQTGNTEAFF. CDR3 in DNA: TGTGCCAGCTCACCACAGACAGGTAACACTGAAGCTTTCTTT.

Points on this clone: The sample holds other DNA sequences that translate to the same CDR3. The chain recombines TRBV5-6 with TRBJ2-7; no definite D call. Trimming pared 0 bases from V and 2 bases from J, leaving 6 bases between. Germline CDR1 reads SGHDT; CDR2 reads YYEEEE. The CDR3 is 13 residues long. CDR3 loop: CASSLDGPYEQYF. CDR3 coding DNA: TGTGCCAGCAGCTTGGACGGGCCCTACGAGCAGTACTTC.

The chain uses TRBV19 and TRBJ1-2; D is unresolved. V lost 8 bases and J 8 bases, leaving 18 bases between the germline ends. Germline V gene lookup returns CDR1 LNHDA and CDR2 SQIVND (reference sequence). CDR3 length: 13 residues. The CDR3 loop is CASRLLHRGGYTF. The CDR3 region has the DNA TGTGCCAGTCGACTTCTCCACCGAGGGGGCTACACCTTC.

DNA of the CDR3: TGTGCCATCACTTCAGTGTCAGCTTTCTTT. Translated: CAITSVSAFF. V and J are TRBV28 and TRBJ1-1; D call uncertain. This CDR3 contains 10 residues. V lost 10 bases and J lost 10, with 13 bases in between. Germline V gives CDR1 MDHEN, CDR2 SYDVKM.

To note about this clone: A junction boundary mismatches the germline segment, possibly from a read error. The rearrangement joins TRBV5-1 to TRBJ2-7; D is perhaps TRBD1 or TRBD2 (5 bases each). Per germline, CDR1 SGHRS and CDR2 YFSETQ. The CDR3 sequence is 12 residues long. DNA for the CDR3: TGCGCCAGCAGCTCCCTGCCGGGGCAGCCCCGCTTC. This gives the protein CASSSLPGQPRF.

The gene calls are TRBV5-1 and TRBJ1-1; D gene unclear. In germline, CDR1 is SGHRS, CDR2 YFSETQ. The germline V and J ends were trimmed by 0 bases and 3 bases, with 9 bases remaining between them. The CDR3 loop spans 14 amino acids. The CDR3 spells CASSLASPDTEAFF. The CDR3 bases are TGCGCCAGCAGCTTGGCCTCACCCGACACTGAAGCTTTCTTT.

V and J are TRBV5-1 and TRBJ2-2, with a weak D call TRBD2 (6 bases). CDR1 SGHRS and CDR2 YFSETQ come from the germline V gene. The CDR3 extends over 15 amino acids. Trimming removed 2 bases at V and 1 base at J, with 9 bases between. The CDR3 reads CASSFSGGNTGELFF. DNA for the CDR3: TGCGCCAGCAGCTTCTCCGGGGGGAACACCGGGGAGCTGTTTTTT. Full variable domain (rest looked up from reference TRBV5-1 and TRBJ2-2): KAGVTQTPRYLIKTRGQQVTLSCSPISGHRSVSWYQQTPGQGLQFLFEYFSETQRNKGNFPGRFSGRQFSNSRSEMNVSTLELGDSALYLCASSFSGGNTGELFFGEGSRLTVL.

This sequence joins TRBV10-3 and TRBJ2-7, with D tentatively TRBD2 (5 bases). Trimming took off 7 bases at V and 6 bases at J, with 28 bases between the two ends. The CDR3 spans 17 residues. In germline, CDR1 is ENHRY, CDR2 SYGVKD. CDR3 in DNA: TGTGCCATCACCGACCGATTGCGGGTAAGGGCTTTTTGCGAGCAGTACTTC. Residues: CAITDRLRVRAFCEQYF.

The chain recombines TRBV7-6 with TRBJ1-2, with TRBD1 identical over 9 bases. Germline V gives CDR1 SGHVS, CDR2 FNYEAQ. The CDR3 is made up of 14 amino acids. Trimming removed 2 bases from V and 7 bases from J; junction bases left unmatched: 5. CDR3 bases: TGTGCCAGCAGCTTAACCACAGGGGGCTCTGGCTACACCTTC. Translation gives CASSLTTGGSGYTF.

V gene TRBV30 combines with J gene TRBJ2-7; D ambiguous. With 0 bases removed from V and 5 bases from J, the gap between germline ends came to 14 bases. Germline V gene data show CDR1 as GTSNPN and CDR2 as SVGIG (reference sequence). The CDR3 totals 14 residues. The CDR3 region has the DNA TGTGCCTGGAGTGTATCTCCGGTCCTGAACGAGCAGTACTTC. Translating gives CAWSVSPVLNEQYF.

As for this clone: One junction end does not reproduce the germline sequence, and a read error may be involved. V and J are TRBV27 and TRBJ2-7, with 12 bases matching TRBD1. Germline CDR1 and CDR2: MNHEY and SMNVEV (reference sequence). The CDR3 extends over 15 amino acids. DNA for the CDR3: TGTGCCAGCAGTCCAAGGGGACAGGGGGCCTACGTGCAGTACTTC. The encoded protein is CASSPRGQGAYVQYF.

The V and J genes are TRBV14 and TRBJ2-5, with TRBD2 matching over 16 bases. In germline, CDR1 is SGHDN, CDR2 FVKESK. This CDR3 has 18 amino acids. Unmatched junction bases numbered 6, after V lost 0 bases and J lost 5 bases. The chain's CDR3 is CASSQDRGLAGGQETQYF. The CDR3 bases are TGTGCCAGCAGCCAAGATAGGGGACTAGCGGGGGGGCAGGAGACCCAGTACTTC.

The chain combines TRBV29-1 with TRBJ1-1; TRBD1 matches at 10 bases. Germline V gene sequence: CDR1 SQVTM, CDR2 ANQGSEA. The J segment lost 5 bases and the V segment lost 7 bases, leaving 4 bases of the junction unmatched. The CDR3 runs 12 residues. The chain's CDR3 is CSAGTGDTEAFF. Written as DNA, the CDR3 is TGCAGCGCAGGGACAGGGGATACTGAAGCTTTCTTT.

The rearrangement uses TRBV3-1 (or the pseudogene TRBV3-2) and TRBJ1-3; TRBD1 is a possible D gene (6 bases). CDR1 and CDR2 from the germline V gene are LGHDT and YNNKEL (reference sequence). The CDR3 is made up of 17 amino acids. V gave up 0 bases and J gave up 0 bases, with 12 bases separating them. The CDR3 protein is CASSQDLRQVSGNTIYF. The CDR3 DNA sequence: TGTGCCAGCAGCCAAGATCTGCGACAGGTCTCTGGAAACACCATATATTTT.

The CDR3 region is CASSRDPTYNEQFF. The CDR3 DNA sequence: TGTGCCAGCAGCCGGGATCCCACCTACAATGAGCAGTTCTTC. The genes are TRBV5-5 and TRBJ2-1, with a weak D call TRBD2 (5 bases). Germline V lookup: CDR1 SGHKS, CDR2 YYEKEE (reference sequence). This CDR3 spans 14 amino acids. V lost 4 bases, J lost 2 bases, and 10 bases lay in between. The full variable domain, with the rest looked up from reference TRBV5-5 and TRBJ2-1, is DAGVTQSPTHLIKTRGQQVTLRCSPISGHKSVSWYQQVLGQGPQFIFQYYEKEERGRGNFPDRFSARQFPNYSSELNVNALLLGDSALYLCASSRDPTYNEQFFGPGTRLTVL.

This chain uses TRBV18 with TRBJ2-1, with D unresolved. This CDR3 spans 14 amino acids. The germline V gene has CDR1 KGHSH and CDR2 LQKENI. Trimming shortened V by 2 bases and J by 7 bases, and 12 bases separated the two germline ends. The CDR3 bases are TGTGCCAGCTCACCAAAAAGGGTAGTAAATGAGCAGTTCTTC. It codes for CASSPKRVVNEQFF. Filled out from reference TRBV18 and TRBJ2-1, the complete variable domain reads NAGVMQNPRHLVRRRGQEARLRCSPMKGHSHVYWYRQLPEEGLKFMVYLQKENIIDESGMPKERFSAEFPKEGPSILRIQQVVRGDSAAYFCASSPKRVVNEQFFGPGTRLTVL.